The clone carrying this T cell receptor (beta chain) has just a few counts. Random hexamers served to reverse transcribe about 0.45 to 1 ug RNA. The authors amplified TCR beta CDR3 across 54 Vbeta and 13 Jbeta using immunoSEQ multiplex PCR. TCRdb reprocessed the immunoSEQ multiplex PCR reads via MiXCR and lists one record per CDR3 protein. The data show about 250,000 distinct CDR3 sequences, 85% to 95% seen once. Bulk CD8+ and CD4+ cells came from magnetic negative isolation; CD8+ TEMRA by FACS. Trimming cost V 2 bases and J 6 bases; bases outside gene matches: 12. CDR1 is SGHAT, CDR2 FQNNGV, per germline. The CDR3 is 16 amino acids. The data belong to a study of CD8 T cells in Susac syndrome.

The chain uses TRBV11-2 and TRBJ2-7; 8 nucleotides line up with TRBD1. This sequence originates from a human donor with multiple sclerosis. Sequencing was done on a sample of CD4+ T cells from PBMCs. The CDR3 DNA reads TGTGCCAGCAGCTTACGCGGCGGACAGGGCTTACTCGAGCAGTACTTC. Translating gives CASSLRGGQGLLEQYF.